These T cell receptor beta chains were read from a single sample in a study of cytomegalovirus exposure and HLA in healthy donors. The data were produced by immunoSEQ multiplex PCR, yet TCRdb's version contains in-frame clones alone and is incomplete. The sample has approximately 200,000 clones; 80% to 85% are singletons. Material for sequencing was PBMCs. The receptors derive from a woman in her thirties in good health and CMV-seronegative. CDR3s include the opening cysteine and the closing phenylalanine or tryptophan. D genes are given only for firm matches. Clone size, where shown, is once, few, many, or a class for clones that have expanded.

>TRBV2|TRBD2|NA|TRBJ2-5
TGTGCCAGCAAGAGAAGGCTAGCGGGGGAAGAGACCCAGTACTTC
CASKRRLAGEETQYF
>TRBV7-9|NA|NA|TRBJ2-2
TGTGCCAGCAGCAACTACCGGGACACGAACACCGGGGAGCTGTTTTTT
CASSNYRDTNTGELFF
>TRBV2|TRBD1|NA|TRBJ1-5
TGTGCCAGCGATACAGGGGGCTTCGGCAATCAGCCCCAGCATTTT
CASDTGGFGNQPQHF
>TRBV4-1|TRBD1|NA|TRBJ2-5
TGCGCCAGCAGCCAAGATGGAACAGGGGCCCGGGAGACCCAGTACTTC
CASSQDGTGARETQYF
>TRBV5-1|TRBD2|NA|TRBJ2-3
TGCGCCAGCAGCGAGCGGGGCAGCACAGATACGCAGTATTTT
CASSERGSTDTQYF
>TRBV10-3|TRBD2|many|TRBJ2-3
TGTGCCGCTAGCGGGGGGGCCGCAGATACGCAGTATTTT
CAASGGAADTQYF
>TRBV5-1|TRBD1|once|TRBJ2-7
TGCGCCAGCAGCTTAGGAGTTCGGACAGGGGGCACCATCTGGGGAACGGGACAGTACTTC
CASSLGVRTGGTIWGTGQYF
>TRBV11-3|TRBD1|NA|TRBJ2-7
TGTGCCAGCAGCCGGGACAGCACCTACGAGCAGTACTTC
CASSRDSTYEQYF
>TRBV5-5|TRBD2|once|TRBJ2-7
TGTGCCAGCAGCTCGGACCCGACTAGCGCAACCTACGAGCAGTACTTC
CASSSDPTSATYEQYF
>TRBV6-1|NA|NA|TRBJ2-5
TGTGCCAGCAAAAGGGAGGAGACCCAGTACTTC
CASKREETQYF
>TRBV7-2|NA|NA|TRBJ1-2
TGTGCCAGCAGCTTTCGACAGACTAACTATGGCTACACCTTC
CASSFRQTNYGYTF
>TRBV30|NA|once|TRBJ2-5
TGTGCCTGGAGTGTACGCAGGGAAGAGACCCAGTACTTC
CAWSVRREETQYF
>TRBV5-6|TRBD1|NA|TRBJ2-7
TGTGCCAGCAGCGAGACAGGGTGGAGTTCCTACGAGCAGTACTTC
CASSETGWSSYEQYF
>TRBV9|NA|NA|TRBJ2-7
TGTGCCAGCAGCTTCCTAGCGAGCTCCTACGAGCAGTACTTC
CASSFLASSYEQYF
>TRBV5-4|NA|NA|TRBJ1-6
TGTGCCAGCAGCTTGGCCGGTAGCTCACCCCTCCACTTT
CASSLAGSSPLHF
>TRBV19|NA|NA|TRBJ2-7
TGTGCCAGTAGTATCGAAGGACAGTACGAGCAGTACTTC
CASSIEGQYEQYF
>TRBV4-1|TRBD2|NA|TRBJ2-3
TGCGCCAGCAGCCAAGATCTAGCGGGAGGGTTGGATACGCAGTATTTT
CASSQDLAGGLDTQYF
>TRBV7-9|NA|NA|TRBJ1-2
TGTGCCAGCAGAACAGGGACGTCGGGCTACACCTTC
CASRTGTSGYTF
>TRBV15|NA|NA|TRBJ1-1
TGTGCCACCAGCAGAGAAAGGAGGCAGAACACTGAAGCTTTCTTT
CATSRERRQNTEAFF
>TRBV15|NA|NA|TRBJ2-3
TGTGCCACCAGCAGAGGGACAGCGAGCACAGATACGCAGTATTTT
CATSRGTASTDTQYF
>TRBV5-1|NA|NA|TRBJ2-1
TGCGCCAGCAGCAAGCAGGGTGCCCCATACAATGAGCAGTTCTTC
CASSKQGAPYNEQFF
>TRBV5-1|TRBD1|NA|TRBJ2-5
TGCGCCAGCAGACCGGGGACAGGGGGTTCCCTAGAGGAGACCCAGTACTTC
CASRPGTGGSLEETQYF
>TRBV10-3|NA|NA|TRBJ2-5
TGTGCCATCAGTGAGTCCCAGCAGGGGGGTACCCAGTACTTC
CAISESQQGGTQYF
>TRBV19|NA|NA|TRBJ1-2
TGTGCCAGTAGTATAGAAGGGGCAAGGTTCTATGGCTACACCTTC
CASSIEGARFYGYTF
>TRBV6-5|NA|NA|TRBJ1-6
TGTGCCAGCAGTGTCCACAGGGAGGGGAATTCACCCCTCCACTTT
CASSVHREGNSPLHF
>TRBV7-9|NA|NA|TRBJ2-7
TGTGCCAGCAGCTTGCACAGTAGGGCGGGGTACGAGCAGTACTTC
CASSLHSRAGYEQYF
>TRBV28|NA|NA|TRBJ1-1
TGTGCCAGCACCCCGGGGGGGCTCGGCACTGAAGCTTTCTTT
CASTPGGLGTEAFF
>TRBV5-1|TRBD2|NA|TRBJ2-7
TGCGCCAGCAGCCGACCTAGCGGCTCCTACGAGCAGTACTTC
CASSRPSGSYEQYF
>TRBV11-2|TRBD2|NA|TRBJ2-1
TGTGCCAGCAGCTTATCGAGCGGGAGGTCCTACAATGAGCAGTTCTTC
CASSLSSGRSYNEQFF
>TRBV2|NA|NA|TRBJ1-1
TGTGCCAGCATGCCGCGGACAGTCAACACTGAAGCTTTCTTT
CASMPRTVNTEAFF
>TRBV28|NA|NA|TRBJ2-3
TGTGCCAGCAGGTCGGGGGGCAGCACAGATACGCAGTATTTT
CASRSGGSTDTQYF
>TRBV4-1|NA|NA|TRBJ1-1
TGCGCCAGCAGCCGAGTACTAAGCTACACTGAAGCTTTCTTT
CASSRVLSYTEAFF
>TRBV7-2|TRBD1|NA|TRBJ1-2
TGTGCCAGCAGCTCCCTCCCAGGGGGCCCCTATGGCTACACCTTC
CASSSLPGGPYGYTF
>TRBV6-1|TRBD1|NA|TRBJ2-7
TGTGCCAGCAGTCAAATGGACAGGGGGCTGAGGGAGCAGTACTTC
CASSQMDRGLREQYF
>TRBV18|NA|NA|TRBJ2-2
TGTGCCAGCTCACCAGAGAGTTCGAACACCGGGGAGCTGTTTTTT
CASSPESSNTGELFF
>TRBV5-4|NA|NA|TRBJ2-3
TGTGCCAGCAGCTTCCCAGATGATACGCAGTATTTT
CASSFPDDTQYF
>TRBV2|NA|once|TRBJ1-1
TGTGCCAGCAGTGAAACAGGGACGGGAACTGAAGCTTTCTTT
CASSETGTGTEAFF
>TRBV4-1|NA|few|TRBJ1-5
TGCGCCAGCAGCCAAGTTCTCTTCCTTGGAGCCCAGCATTTT
CASSQVLFLGAQHF
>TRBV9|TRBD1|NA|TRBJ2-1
TGTGCCAGCAGCGTACGCGGTACAGGGGGCGCCTACAATGAGCAGTTCTTC
CASSVRGTGGAYNEQFF
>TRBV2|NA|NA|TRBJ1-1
TGTGCCAGCAGTGTTTCCAGACAGCTTCTCACTGAAGCTTTCTTT
CASSVSRQLLTEAFF
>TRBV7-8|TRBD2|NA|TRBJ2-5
TGTGCCAGCAGCCATCGGGGGGGTGCACCGGAGACCCAGTACTTC
CASSHRGGAPETQYF
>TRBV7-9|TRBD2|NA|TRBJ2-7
TGTGCCAGCAGCCTCGGACTAGCGGGAGCAAACGAGCAGTACTTC
CASSLGLAGANEQYF
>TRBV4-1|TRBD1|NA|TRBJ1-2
TGCGCCAGCAGCCTCGACAGGGGGCTGAGCTATGGCTACACCTTC
CASSLDRGLSYGYTF
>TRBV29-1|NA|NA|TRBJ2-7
TGCAGCGTTATAGCGGACTCCTACGAGCAGTACTTC
CSVIADSYEQYF
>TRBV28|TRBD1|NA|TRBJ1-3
TGTGCCAGCAGTTTATTAATAGGGACAGGCGGGCACACCATATATTTT
CASSLLIGTGGHTIYF
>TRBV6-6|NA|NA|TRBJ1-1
TGTGCCAGCAGTTACTCAGGCCGGGAGAACACTGAAGCTTTCTTT
CASSYSGRENTEAFF
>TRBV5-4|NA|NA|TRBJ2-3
TGTGCCAGCAGCCCCCGTACTCTAAGCACAGATACGCAGTATTTT
CASSPRTLSTDTQYF
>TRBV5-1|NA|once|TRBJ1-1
TGCGCCAGCAGCTTGGTGGCAGGGCTGATGAACACTGAAGCTTTCTTT
CASSLVAGLMNTEAFF
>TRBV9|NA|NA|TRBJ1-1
TGTGCCAGCAGCGTAGAAACAGCATTGAACACTGAAGCTTTCTTT
CASSVETALNTEAFF
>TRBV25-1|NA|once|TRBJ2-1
TGTGCCAGCAGTGATTCTAGTACGCGGAATGAGCAGTTCTTC
CASSDSSTRNEQFF
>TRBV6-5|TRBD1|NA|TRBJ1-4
TGTGCCAGCAGACGGACAGGGGTGAACGGGGAAAAACTGTTTTTT
CASRRTGVNGEKLFF
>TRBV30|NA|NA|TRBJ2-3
TGTGCCTGGATGGGGGCAGCAGATACGCAGTATTTT
CAWMGAADTQYF
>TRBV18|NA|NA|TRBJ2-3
TGTGCCAGCTCACCTCGCTATACAGATACGCAGTATTTT
CASSPRYTDTQYF